This T cell receptor (beta chain) was sequenced during a study of graft-versus-host responses after intestinal transplantation. On the study more broadly: Recipients had multivisceral, liver-intestinal, or isolated intestinal transplants. Every transplant recipient was induced with anti-thymocyte globulin, then maintained on tacrolimus and steroids for roughly 3 years.

As regards this clone: Its antigen remains unknown.

Study-level points and caveats: Elevated graft-versus-host to host-versus-graft clonal ratios in allografts were recorded for patients with graft-donor T cell macrochimerism.

The CDR3 runs to 19 residues. Trimming removed 0 bases from V and 3 bases from J, with 19 bases in between. Germline CDR1 SGHDT, CDR2 YYEEEE. The repertoire was sequenced with immunoSEQ multiplex PCR; TCRdb's copy has only in-frame clones and lacks some. Among 50,000 to 75,000 clones listed, roughly 93% were seen once. The specimen comprised unstimulated CD4+ T cells sorted from spleen or lymph node cells, sampled before transplant. The gene calls are TRBV5-6 and TRBJ2-6; no definite D call. The TCR originated in a human donor who was the organ donor for an intestinal transplant. CDR3 region: CASSLGMGGNSRGANVLTF. Written as DNA, the CDR3 is TGTGCCAGCAGCTTGGGGATGGGTGGGAACTCTCGTGGGGCCAACGTCCTGACTTTC.